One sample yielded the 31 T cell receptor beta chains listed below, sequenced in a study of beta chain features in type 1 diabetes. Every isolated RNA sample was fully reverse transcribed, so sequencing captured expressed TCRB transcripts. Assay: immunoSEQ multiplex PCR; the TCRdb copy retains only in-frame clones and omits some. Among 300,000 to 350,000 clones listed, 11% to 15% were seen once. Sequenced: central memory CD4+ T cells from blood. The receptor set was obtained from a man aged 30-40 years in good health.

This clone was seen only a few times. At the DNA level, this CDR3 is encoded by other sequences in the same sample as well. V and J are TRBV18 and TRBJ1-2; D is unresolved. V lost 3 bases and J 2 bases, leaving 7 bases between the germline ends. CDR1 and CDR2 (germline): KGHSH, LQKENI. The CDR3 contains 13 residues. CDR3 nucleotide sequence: TGTGCCAGCTCACCTGACAAGAACTATGGCTACACCTTC. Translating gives CASSPDKNYGYTF.

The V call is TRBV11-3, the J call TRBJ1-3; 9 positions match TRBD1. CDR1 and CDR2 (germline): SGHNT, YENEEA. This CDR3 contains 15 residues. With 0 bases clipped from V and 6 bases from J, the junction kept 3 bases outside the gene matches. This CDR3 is CASSLDTGGTNTIYF. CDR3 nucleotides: TGTGCCAGCAGCTTAGACACAGGGGGCACAAACACCATATATTTT.

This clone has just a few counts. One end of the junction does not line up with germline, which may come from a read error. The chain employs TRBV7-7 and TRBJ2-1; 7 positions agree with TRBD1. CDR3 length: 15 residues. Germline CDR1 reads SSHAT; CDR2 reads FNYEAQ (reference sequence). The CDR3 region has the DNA TGTGCTAGCAGCGCTGACAGGGCCTCCTACAATGAGCAGTTCTTC. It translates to CASSADRASYNEQFF.

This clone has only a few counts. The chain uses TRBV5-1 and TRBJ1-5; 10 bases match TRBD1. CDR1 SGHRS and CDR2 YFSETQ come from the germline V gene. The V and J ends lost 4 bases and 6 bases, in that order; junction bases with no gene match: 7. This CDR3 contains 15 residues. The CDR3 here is CASSPGTGAGQPQHF. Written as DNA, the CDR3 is TGCGCCAGCAGCCCTGGGACAGGGGCCGGTCAGCCCCAGCATTTT. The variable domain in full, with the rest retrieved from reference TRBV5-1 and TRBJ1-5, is KAGVTQTPRYLIKTRGQQVTLSCSPISGHRSVSWYQQTPGQGLQFLFEYFSETQRNKGNFPGRFSGRQFSNSRSEMNVSTLELGDSALYLCASSPGTGAGQPQHFGDGTRLSIL.

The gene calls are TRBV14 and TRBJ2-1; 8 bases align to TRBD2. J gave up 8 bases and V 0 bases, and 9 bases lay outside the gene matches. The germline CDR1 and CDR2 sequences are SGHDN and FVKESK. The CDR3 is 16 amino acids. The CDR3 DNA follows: TGTGCCAGCAGCCAAGAGTCGGCGGGAGGTATCGATGAGCAGTTCTTC. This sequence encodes CASSQESAGGIDEQFF.

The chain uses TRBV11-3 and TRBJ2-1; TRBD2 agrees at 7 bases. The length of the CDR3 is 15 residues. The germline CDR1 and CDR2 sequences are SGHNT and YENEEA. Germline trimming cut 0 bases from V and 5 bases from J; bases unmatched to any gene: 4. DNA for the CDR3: TGTGCCAGCAGCTTAGAACAGGCGGGAGACAATGAGCAGTTCTTC. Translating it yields CASSLEQAGDNEQFF.

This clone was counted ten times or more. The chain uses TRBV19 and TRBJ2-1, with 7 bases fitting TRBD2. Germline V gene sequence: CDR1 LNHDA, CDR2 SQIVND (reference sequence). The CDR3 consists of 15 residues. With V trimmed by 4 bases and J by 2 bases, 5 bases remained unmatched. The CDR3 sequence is CASSTHSGAYNEQFF. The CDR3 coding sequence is TGTGCCAGTAGTACCCACAGCGGGGCCTACAATGAGCAGTTCTTC.

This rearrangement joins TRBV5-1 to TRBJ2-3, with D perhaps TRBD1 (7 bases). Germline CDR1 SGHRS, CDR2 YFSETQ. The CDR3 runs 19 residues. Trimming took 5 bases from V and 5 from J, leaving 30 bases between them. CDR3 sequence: CASSRQGILPTPGEDTQYF. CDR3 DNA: TGCGCCAGCAGTAGACAGGGAATTCTCCCTACGCCGGGGGAAGATACGCAGTATTTT.

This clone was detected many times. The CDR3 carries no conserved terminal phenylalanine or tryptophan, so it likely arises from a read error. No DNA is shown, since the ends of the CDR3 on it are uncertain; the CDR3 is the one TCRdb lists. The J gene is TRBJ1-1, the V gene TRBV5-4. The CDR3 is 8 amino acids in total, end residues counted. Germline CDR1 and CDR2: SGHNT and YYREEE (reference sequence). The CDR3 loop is CASSLAVY.

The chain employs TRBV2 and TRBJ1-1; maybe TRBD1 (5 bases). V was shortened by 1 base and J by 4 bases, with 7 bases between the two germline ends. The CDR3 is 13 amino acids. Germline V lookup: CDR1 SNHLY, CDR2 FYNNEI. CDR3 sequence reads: CASSEEGSTEAFF. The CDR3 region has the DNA TGTGCCAGCAGTGAAGAGGGGAGCACTGAAGCTTTCTTT.

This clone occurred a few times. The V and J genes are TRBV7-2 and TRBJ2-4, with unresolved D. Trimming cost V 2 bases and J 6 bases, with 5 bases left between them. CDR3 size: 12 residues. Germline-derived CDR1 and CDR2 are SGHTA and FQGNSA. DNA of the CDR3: TGTGCCAGCAGCTTACGGGTAAACATTCAGTACTTC. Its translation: CASSLRVNIQYF.

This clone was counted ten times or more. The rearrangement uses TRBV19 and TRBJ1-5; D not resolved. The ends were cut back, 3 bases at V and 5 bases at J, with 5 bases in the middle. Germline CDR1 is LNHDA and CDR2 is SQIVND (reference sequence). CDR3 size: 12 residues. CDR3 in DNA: TGTGCCAGTAGTATGGGCCATCAGCCCCAGCATTTT. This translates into CASSMGHQPQHF.

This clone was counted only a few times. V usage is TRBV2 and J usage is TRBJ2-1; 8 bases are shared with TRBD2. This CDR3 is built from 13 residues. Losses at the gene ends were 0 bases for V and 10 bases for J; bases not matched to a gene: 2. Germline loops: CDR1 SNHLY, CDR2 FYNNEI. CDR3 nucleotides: TGTGCCAGCAGTGAAGCGGGCGGGAGGGAGCAGTTCTTC. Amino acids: CASSEAGGREQFF.

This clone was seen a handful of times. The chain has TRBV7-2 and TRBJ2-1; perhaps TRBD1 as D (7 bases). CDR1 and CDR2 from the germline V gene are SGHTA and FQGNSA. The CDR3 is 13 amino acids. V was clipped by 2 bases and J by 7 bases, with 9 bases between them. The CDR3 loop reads CASSLSGGNEQFF. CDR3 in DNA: TGTGCCAGCAGCTTATCAGGGGGGAATGAGCAGTTCTTC.

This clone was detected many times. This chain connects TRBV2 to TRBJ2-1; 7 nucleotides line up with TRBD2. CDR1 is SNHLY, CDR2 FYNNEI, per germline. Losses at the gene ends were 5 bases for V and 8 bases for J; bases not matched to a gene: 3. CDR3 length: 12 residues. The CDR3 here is CASSPAGHEQFF. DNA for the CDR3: TGTGCCAGCAGTCCAGCGGGGCATGAGCAGTTCTTC.

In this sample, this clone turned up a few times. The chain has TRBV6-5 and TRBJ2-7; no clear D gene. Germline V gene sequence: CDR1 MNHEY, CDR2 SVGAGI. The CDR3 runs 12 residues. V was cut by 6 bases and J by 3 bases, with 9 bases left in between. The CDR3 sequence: CASSMDGYEQYV. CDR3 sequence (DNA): TGTGCCAGCAGCATGGACGGCTACGAGCAGTACGTC.

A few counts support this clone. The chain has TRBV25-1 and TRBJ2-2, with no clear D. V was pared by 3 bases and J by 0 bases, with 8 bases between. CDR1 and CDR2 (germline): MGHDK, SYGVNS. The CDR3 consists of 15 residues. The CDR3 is CASSDPRANTGELFF. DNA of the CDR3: TGTGCCAGCAGTGATCCTAGAGCGAACACCGGGGAGCTGTTTTTT. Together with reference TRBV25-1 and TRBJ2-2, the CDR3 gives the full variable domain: EADIYQTPRYLVIGTGKKITLECSQTMGHDKMYWYQQDPGMELHLIHYSYGVNSTEKGDLSSESTVSRIRTEHFPLTLESARPSHTSQYLCASSDPRANTGELFFGEGSRLTVL.

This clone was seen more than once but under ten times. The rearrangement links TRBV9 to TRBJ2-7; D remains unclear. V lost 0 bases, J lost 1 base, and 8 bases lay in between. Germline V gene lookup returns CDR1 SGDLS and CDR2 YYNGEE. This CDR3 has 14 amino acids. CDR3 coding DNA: TGTGCCAGCAGCGTAGATGGCGCATCCTACGAGCAGTACTTC. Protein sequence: CASSVDGASYEQYF.

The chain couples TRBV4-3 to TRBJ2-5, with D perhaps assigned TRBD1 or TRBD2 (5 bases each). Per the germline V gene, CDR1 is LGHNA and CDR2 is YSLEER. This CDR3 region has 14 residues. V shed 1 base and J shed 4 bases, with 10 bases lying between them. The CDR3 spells CASSQVPGRETQYF. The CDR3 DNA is TGCGCCAGCAGCCAAGTCCCAGGGAGAGAGACCCAGTACTTC.

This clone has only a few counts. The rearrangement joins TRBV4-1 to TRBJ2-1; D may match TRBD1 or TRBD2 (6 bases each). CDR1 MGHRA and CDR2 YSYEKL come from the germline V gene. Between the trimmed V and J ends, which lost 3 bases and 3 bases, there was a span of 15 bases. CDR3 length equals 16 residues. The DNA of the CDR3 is TGCGCCAGCAGCCAGGGCACGGGGGCGGACTACAATGAGCAGTTCTTC. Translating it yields CASSQGTGADYNEQFF.

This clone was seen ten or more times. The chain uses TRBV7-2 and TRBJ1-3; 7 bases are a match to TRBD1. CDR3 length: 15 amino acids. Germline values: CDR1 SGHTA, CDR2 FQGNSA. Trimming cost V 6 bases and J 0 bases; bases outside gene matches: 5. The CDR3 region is CASRVDRSSGNTIYF. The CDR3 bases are TGTGCCAGCAGAGTGGACAGGAGCTCTGGAAACACCATATATTTT.

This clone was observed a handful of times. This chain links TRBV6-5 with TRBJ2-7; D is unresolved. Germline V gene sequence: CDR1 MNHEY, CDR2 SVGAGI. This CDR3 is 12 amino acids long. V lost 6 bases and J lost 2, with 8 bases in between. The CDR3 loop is CASRGWAYEQYF. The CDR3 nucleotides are TGTGCCAGCAGGGGGTGGGCCTACGAGCAGTACTTC.

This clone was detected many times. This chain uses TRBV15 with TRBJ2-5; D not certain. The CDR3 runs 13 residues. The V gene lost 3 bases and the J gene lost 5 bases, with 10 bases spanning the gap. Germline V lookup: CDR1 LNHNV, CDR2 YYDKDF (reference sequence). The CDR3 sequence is CATSSLRRETQYF. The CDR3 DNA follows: TGTGCCACCAGCAGTCTAAGAAGGGAGACCCAGTACTTC.

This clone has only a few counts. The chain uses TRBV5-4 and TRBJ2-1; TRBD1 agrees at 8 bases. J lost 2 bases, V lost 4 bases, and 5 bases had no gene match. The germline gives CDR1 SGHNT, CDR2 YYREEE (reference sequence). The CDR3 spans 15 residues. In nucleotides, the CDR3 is TGTGCCAGCAGCGCAGACAGGGGAGCCTACAATGAGCAGTTCTTC. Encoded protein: CASSADRGAYNEQFF.

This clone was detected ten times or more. CDR3 bases: TGTGCCAGCAGCTTAGGTATCCAGCGGGCCAGCACAGATACGCAGTATTTT. Its translation is CASSLGIQRASTDTQYF. The V call is TRBV7-9, the J call TRBJ2-3; possibly TRBD2 for D (6 bases). With 1 base removed from V and 0 bases from J, the gap between germline ends came to 14 bases. Germline CDR1 is SEHNR and CDR2 is FQNEAQ (reference sequence). The CDR3 is made up of 17 amino acids. The whole variable domain, filled in from reference TRBV7-9 and TRBJ2-3, reads DTGVSQNPRHKITKRGQNVTFRCDPISEHNRLYWYRQTLGQGPEFLTYFQNEAQLEKSRLLSDRFSAERPKGSFSTLEIQRTEQGDSAMYLCASSLGIQRASTDTQYFGPGTRLTVL.

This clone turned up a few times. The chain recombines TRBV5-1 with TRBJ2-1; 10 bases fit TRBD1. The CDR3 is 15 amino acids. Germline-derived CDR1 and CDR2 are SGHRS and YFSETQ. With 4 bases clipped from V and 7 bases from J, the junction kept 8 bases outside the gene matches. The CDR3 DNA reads TGCGCCAGCAGCCCAGGACAGGGGGGTGTTAATGAGCAGTTCTTC. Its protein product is CASSPGQGGVNEQFF.

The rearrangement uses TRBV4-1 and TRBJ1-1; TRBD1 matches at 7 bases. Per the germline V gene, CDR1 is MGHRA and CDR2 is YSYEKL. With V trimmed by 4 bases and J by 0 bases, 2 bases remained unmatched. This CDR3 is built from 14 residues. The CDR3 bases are TGCGCCAGCAGCCGTGGACAGGTGAACACTGAAGCTTTCTTT. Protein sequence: CASSRGQVNTEAFF.

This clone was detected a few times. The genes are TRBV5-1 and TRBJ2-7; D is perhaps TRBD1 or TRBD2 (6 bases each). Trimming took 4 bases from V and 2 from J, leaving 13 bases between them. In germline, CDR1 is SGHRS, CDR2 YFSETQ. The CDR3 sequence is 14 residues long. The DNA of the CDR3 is TGCGCCAGCAGCCTAGGGGGGTTTGCCTACGAGCAGTACTTC. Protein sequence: CASSLGGFAYEQYF.

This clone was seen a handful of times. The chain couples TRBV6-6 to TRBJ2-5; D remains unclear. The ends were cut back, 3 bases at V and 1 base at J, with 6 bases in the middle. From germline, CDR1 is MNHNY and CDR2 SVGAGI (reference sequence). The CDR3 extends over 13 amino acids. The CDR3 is CASSYNRQETQYF. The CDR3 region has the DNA TGTGCCAGCAGTTATAACCGCCAAGAGACCCAGTACTTC.

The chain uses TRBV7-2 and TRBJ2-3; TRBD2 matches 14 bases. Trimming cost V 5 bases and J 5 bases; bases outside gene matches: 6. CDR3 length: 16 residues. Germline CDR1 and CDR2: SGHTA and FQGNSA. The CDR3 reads CASSHGLAGGIDTQYF. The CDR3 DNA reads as TGTGCCAGCAGCCACGGACTAGCGGGAGGTATAGATACGCAGTATTTT.

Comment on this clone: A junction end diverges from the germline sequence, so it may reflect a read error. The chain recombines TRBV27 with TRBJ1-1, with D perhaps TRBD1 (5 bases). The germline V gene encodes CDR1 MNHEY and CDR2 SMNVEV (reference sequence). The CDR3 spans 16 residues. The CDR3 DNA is TGTGCCAGCAGCTGGGGGACGGGCAATCTGAACACTGAGGCTTTCTTT. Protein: CASSWGTGNLNTEAFF.